This T cell receptor (beta chain) was sequenced during a study of T-cell reconstitution after alpha-beta-depleted transplantation in children (TCRdb year 2016). In terms of the full investigation: T-cell immune reconstitution after TCRalphabeta/CD19-depleted allogeneic hematopoietic cell transplantation in children was quantitatively tracked in the study by means of TCR repertoire profiling.

The label giving this sample's treatment or condition can be read as: allogeneic hematopoietic cell transplantation with graft depleted of TCRalphabeta T cells and CD19 B cells. TCRalphabeta/CD19-depleted allogeneic hematopoietic cell grafts were given to the transplant recipients, all of whom were children. Concerning this clonotype: It lacks a known antigen. Per-base quality was not reported, and no clone a single base away is much larger than it.

Paper-wide results and their limitations: Over the following months the frequencies of hyperexpanded clones went down, and after one year T-cell counts and TCRbeta diversity were mostly credited to newly produced T cells. In some patients, the high TCRbeta diversity seen at day 60 was put down to recipient T cells and intrathymic progenitors that had survived conditioning. About two months after transplant, the apparently early recovery of alphabetaT-cell counts reportedly depended on just several hundred clones that had expanded rapidly and came from non-depleted graft cells.

The protocol used for the library was PCR. These reads were obtained on an Illumina HiSeq 2500. TCR libraries were prepared with molecular barcoding, using unique molecular identifiers to normalize TCRbeta repertoire quantification. TCRdb reran the public reads through fastp at Q25 and MiXCR, keeping productive beta chains. Each entry merges the rows of one CDR3 protein and shows their most common DNA and genes. The table for this sample lists a few hundred thousand distinct CDR3 sequences; over 20% of them were counted only once. The top ten constitute approximately 39% of the sample. This clonotype originated in a boy younger than two with Wiskott-Aldrich syndrome, due to receive a stem cell transplant. This sample comprised PBMCs, obtained before TCRalphabeta/CD19-depleted stem cell transplant.

The CDR3 is CASSLASLRDTQYF. The DNA sequence is given as TGTGCCAGCAGCTTAGCGTCCCTCAGGGATACGCAGTATTTT. In this chain, TRBV7-8 is recombined with TRBJ2-3, with the D gene too uncertain to name. From the germline V gene, CDR1 is SGHVS and CDR2 is FQNEAQ. The CDR3, from cysteine to phenylalanine, totals 14 residues. Of all the DNA, just the CDR3 is kept, 42 bases in frame from base 1. Relative to germline, V is 0 bases shorter and J is 6 bases shorter, with 10 bases between their ends.